This TCR beta chain originates from a study of T cells in Graves' hyperthyroidism and ophthalmopathy. This clonotype was counted a few times. Ophthalmopathy patients had moderate-to-severe active disease, CAS ≥3, NOSPECS ≥4, and disease duration under 3 months. In making diagnoses, clinical symptoms, serum thyroxine and TRAb, thyroid ultrasound and orbital computed tomography were all used. TCR beta CDR3 regions were amplified from RNA. The HTBI primer set drove a first-round RT-PCR of the TCR CDR3. TCRdb passed the multiplex PCR reads through MiXCR, listing each CDR3 protein once. The profile covers hundreds of thousands of distinct CDR3 sequences, with around a fifth appearing a single time and 35% to 40% taken by the ten largest. Per the germline V gene, CDR1 is KGHDR and CDR2 is SFDVKD. V lost 7 bases and J lost 4; bases outside the gene matches: 11. This CDR3 has 16 amino acids.

This receptor was taken from a man aged 50-60 years with Graves' ophthalmopathy. J is TRBJ2-2 and V is TRBV24-1, with TRBD1 matching over 7 bases. The sequencing sample was made of blood. The CDR3 nucleotides are TGTGCCACCAGCGACAGGGAGTGGTACAGCACCGGGGAGCTGTTTTTT. It codes for CATSDREWYSTGELFF.